What follows describes a single TCR beta chain. Its specificity is unknown. These data belong to a study of T cell responses to AZD1222 COVID-19 vaccine. Study results and limitations: Within unmutated variant regions lay the reported targets of nearly half of spike-specific TCRs. Females outnumbered males among donors, who were mostly white British; clonal diversity was possibly underestimated.

Profiling relied on immunoSEQ multiplex PCR, and the TCRdb table lists in-frame clones only, not all of them. The sample holds about 150,000 clones, roughly nine tenths seen once. Trimming pared 0 bases from V and 0 bases from J, leaving 9 bases between. CDR1 KGHSY and CDR2 FQNENV come from the germline V gene. CDR3 length: 16 amino acids. The rearrangement joins TRBV16 to TRBJ1-3; D ambiguous. The TCR was taken from an adult in good health. Here the sequenced sample was peripheral blood, taken on day 0 of AZD1222 vaccination. DNA of the CDR3: TGTGCCAGCAGCCAATCGAGCACACTCTCTGGAAACACCATATATTTT. Translation gives CASSQSSTLSGNTIYF.